These 13 T cell receptor beta chains share one sample of origin, sequenced in a study of cytomegalovirus exposure and HLA in healthy donors. Primers included in the PCR were 60 Vbeta and 13 Jbeta primers. The method was immunoSEQ multiplex PCR; TCRdb's version includes in-frame clones alone and lacks a portion of them. The repertoire includes about 54,000 clones, 82% of them detected once, and approximately 3% sits in the top ten. What was sequenced was PBMCs. Every receptor here comes from a woman aged 18 to 35 in good health and CMV-seronegative.

As concerns this clone: Other DNA sequences in the sample encode the same CDR3. The gene calls are TRBV7-8 and TRBJ1-4; a possible D gene is TRBD1 (5 bases). Deletions cut 5 bases from V and 4 bases from J, with 17 bases between. The CDR3 runs to 16 residues. Germline-derived CDR1 and CDR2 are SGHVS and FQNEAQ. CDR3 sequence: CASSAGQGSVNEKLFF. The CDR3 DNA sequence: TGTGCCAGCAGCGCCGGGCAGGGTTCGGTTAATGAAAAACTGTTTTTT. Using reference TRBV7-8 and TRBJ1-4 for the parts outside the CDR3, the full variable domain is GAGVSQSPRYKVAKRGQDVALRCDPISGHVSLFWYQQALGQGPEFLTYFQNEAQLDKSGLPSDRFFAERPEGSVSTLKIQRTQQEDSAVYLCASSAGQGSVNEKLFFGSGTQLSVL.

V is TRBV5-4 and J is TRBJ2-3; tentatively, D is TRBD2 (6 bases). Per germline, CDR1 SGHNT and CDR2 YYREEE (reference sequence). V gave up 7 bases and J gave up 8 bases, with 17 bases separating them. The CDR3 loop spans 13 amino acids. CDR3 loop: CASRDRGSGTQYF. Written as DNA, the CDR3 is TGTGCCAGCCGCGACCGGGGGAGTGGTACGCAGTATTTT.

The chain uses TRBV28 and TRBJ1-5, with 12 positions matching TRBD1. Germline assignment: CDR1 MDHEN and CDR2 SYDVKM. The V gene end was trimmed by 6 bases and the J gene end by 7 bases; junction bases not matched to a gene: 7. The CDR3 has 15 amino acids. CDR3 sequence: CASSTGTGGVQPQHF. The DNA for the CDR3 is TGTGCCAGCAGCACCGGGACAGGGGGCGTCCAGCCCCAGCATTTT. The full variable domain, with the rest looked up from reference TRBV28 and TRBJ1-5, is DVKVTQSSRYLVKRTGEKVFLECVQDMDHENMFWYRQDPGLGLRLIYFSYDVKMKEKGDIPEGYSVSREKKERFSLILESASTNQTSMYLCASSTGTGGVQPQHFGDGTRLSIL.

As for this clone: A read error may produce the germline difference seen at one junction end. The chain is built from TRBV5-1 and TRBJ2-4, with a possible D match to TRBD1 (5 bases). From germline, CDR1 is SGHRS and CDR2 YFSETQ. The CDR3 sequence is 15 residues long. DNA for the CDR3: TGCGCCAGCAGCTTGACAGGAACTACACAAAACAGTCAGTACTTC. This gives the protein CASSLTGTTQNSQYF.

V gene TRBV6-4 combines with J gene TRBJ2-3, with D perhaps matching TRBD2 (5 bases). V lost 2 bases and J 1 base, leaving 13 bases between the germline ends. CDR1 and CDR2 from the germline V gene are MRHNA and SNTAGT. The CDR3 loop spans 16 amino acids. The CDR3 nucleotides are TGTGCCAGCAGTGACCAGCCTGGCGGGCGCACAGATACGCAGTATTTT. Encoded protein: CASSDQPGGRTDTQYF.

The J gene is TRBJ2-7, the V gene TRBV15; possibly TRBD2 for D (6 bases). CDR1 is LNHNV, CDR2 YYDKDF, per germline (reference sequence). This CDR3 has 14 residues. V lost 5 bases, J lost 1 base, and 12 bases lay in between. CDR3 amino acids: CATSGRDWSYEQYF. The CDR3 nucleotides read TGTGCCACCAGCGGCCGGGACTGGTCCTACGAGCAGTACTTC.

The rearrangement links TRBV28 to TRBJ1-3; D is perhaps TRBD1 (6 bases). The CDR3 extends over 17 amino acids. Trimming removed 9 bases from V and 0 bases from J, with 21 bases in between. Germline assignment: CDR1 MDHEN and CDR2 SYDVKM. CDR3 amino acids: CASLGTQGPPSGNTIYF. CDR3 nucleotide sequence: TGTGCCAGTCTGGGGACACAGGGTCCTCCCTCTGGAAACACCATATATTTT.

The J gene is TRBJ2-5, the V gene TRBV14, with 7 bases that match TRBD1. V trimming: 2 bases; J trimming: 1 base; junction bases outside the gene matches: 7. The CDR3 loop spans 16 amino acids. CDR1 SGHDN and CDR2 FVKESK come from the germline V gene. The CDR3 region has the DNA TGTGCCAGCAGCCAACCCCATTACAGGGGCCAAGAGACCCAGTACTTC. Amino acids: CASSQPHYRGQETQYF.

The chain employs TRBV27 and TRBJ2-7, with D possibly matching TRBD2 (5 bases). Germline lookup yields CDR1 MNHEY and CDR2 SMNVEV (reference sequence). The V and J ends lost 6 bases and 2 bases respectively, with 17 bases between them. The CDR3 has 15 amino acids. The DNA of the CDR3 is TGTGCCAGCAGCGCAAGCGGCCGGCGGCCCTACGAGCAGTACTTC. It translates to CASSASGRRPYEQYF.

CDR3 bases: TGTGCCAGCAGCCGGACTAGCGGGATCTCCTACAATGAGCAGTTCTTC. Encoded protein: CASSRTSGISYNEQFF. The chain recombines TRBV14 with TRBJ2-1; 12 positions agree with TRBD2. Germline trimming cut 4 bases from V and 0 bases from J; bases unmatched to any gene: 1. Germline assignment: CDR1 SGHDN and CDR2 FVKESK. The CDR3 spans 16 residues. Full variable domain (remainder filled in from reference TRBV14 and TRBJ2-1): EAGVTQFPSHSVIEKGQTVTLRCDPISGHDNLYWYRRVMGKEIKFLLHFVKESKQDESGMPNNRFLAERTGGTYSTLKVQPAELEDSGVYFCASSRTSGISYNEQFFGPGTRLTVL.

This chain uses TRBV27 with TRBJ2-1, with TRBD2 matching over 7 bases. CDR3 length: 14 amino acids. The V gene's germline CDR1 is MNHEY and CDR2 SMNVEV (reference sequence). The V segment lost 2 bases and the J segment 10 bases; nucleotides outside the gene matches: 8. The CDR3 DNA sequence: TGTGCCAGCAGTTTAGCTAGCGGCCTCGGGGAGCAGTTCTTC. Its translation: CASSLASGLGEQFF.

The V call is TRBV27, the J call TRBJ2-3; 7 nucleotides agree with TRBD1. With V trimmed by 2 bases and J by 5 bases, 7 bases remained unmatched. The CDR3 covers 15 residues. The germline CDR1 and CDR2 sequences are MNHEY and SMNVEV (reference sequence). CDR3 DNA: TGTGCCAGCAGTTTAAGAGGGGGCGCGGTAGATACGCAGTATTTT. Translation: CASSLRGGAVDTQYF.

The chain recombines TRBV6-1 with TRBJ2-5, with TRBD1 matching over 9 bases. Trimming cost V 0 bases and J 4 bases; bases outside gene matches: 6. CDR3 length: 16 amino acids. Germline V gene lookup returns CDR1 MNHNS and CDR2 SASEGT. CDR3 protein: CASSEAPGTGRETQYF. In DNA, the CDR3 is TGTGCCAGCAGTGAAGCCCCCGGGACAGGGAGAGAGACCCAGTACTTC.